The rows below give T cell receptor beta chains drawn from one sample of a study of OX40 agonist ivuxolimab in advanced cancers. Produced via immunoSEQ multiplex PCR; TCRdb's table is partial and in-frame only. Here the sample spans about 18,000 clones, 65% to 75% being singletons. The sample here was CD4+ or CD8+ T cells sorted from blood, taken in a trial of the OX40 agonist ivuxolimab. Source of these receptors: an adult with an advanced solid tumor such as melanoma, head and neck, liver or kidney cancer. Each CDR3 is given with its conserved first and last residue. Fields, in order: clone size, D gene, J gene, V gene, CDR3 protein, CDR3 DNA. The D gene is left open where the match is weak. The size of a clone is reported for some rows only, either as once, few or many, or as a class for expanded clones.

clone size: NA
D gene: NA
J gene: TRBJ2-7
V gene: TRBV21-1
CDR3 protein: CASSKAGHKSQYEQYF
CDR3 DNA: TGTGCCAGCAGCAAAGCGGGACACAAATCCCAATACGAGCAGTACTTC

clone size: few
D gene: NA
J gene: TRBJ2-7
V gene: TRBV6-5
CDR3 protein: CASSYEGGDEQYF
CDR3 DNA: TGTGCCAGCAGTTACGAGGGGGGGGACGAGCAGTACTTC

clone size: NA
D gene: TRBD2
J gene: TRBJ2-1
V gene: TRBV27
CDR3 protein: CASRPAGELMHEQFF
CDR3 DNA: TGTGCCAGCAGACCAGCGGGAGAGCTGATGCATGAGCAGTTCTTC

clone size: NA
D gene: NA
J gene: TRBJ1-2
V gene: TRBV28
CDR3 protein: CASSYFPNRVNYGYTF
CDR3 DNA: TGTGCCAGCAGTTATTTCCCGAACAGGGTTAACTATGGCTACACCTTC

clone size: NA
D gene: NA
J gene: TRBJ1-1
V gene: TRBV6-6
CDR3 protein: CASSYVGETEAFF
CDR3 DNA: TGTGCCAGCAGTTACGTCGGGGAAACTGAAGCTTTCTTT

clone size: NA
D gene: NA
J gene: TRBJ2-5
V gene: TRBV4-1
CDR3 protein: CASSPSPGAQETQYF
CDR3 DNA: TGCGCCAGCAGCCCCTCTCCAGGGGCACAAGAGACCCAGTACTTC

clone size: NA
D gene: TRBD1
J gene: TRBJ2-3
V gene: TRBV5-4
CDR3 protein: CASSYYRGQSTDTQYF
CDR3 DNA: TGTGCCAGCAGCTACTACAGGGGCCAAAGCACAGATACGCAGTATTTT

clone size: NA
D gene: NA
J gene: TRBJ2-7
V gene: TRBV7-8
CDR3 protein: CASSPWGEQYF
CDR3 DNA: TGTGCCAGCAGCCCATGGGGCGAGCAGTACTTC

clone size: few
D gene: NA
J gene: TRBJ2-1
V gene: TRBV27
CDR3 protein: CASSFQGRYNEQFF
CDR3 DNA: TGTGCCAGCAGTTTCCAGGGAAGGTACAATGAGCAGTTCTTC

clone size: few
D gene: TRBD2
J gene: TRBJ2-5
V gene: TRBV11-2
CDR3 protein: CASSPGIAGGEETQYF
CDR3 DNA: TGTGCCAGCAGCCCCGGGATAGCGGGAGGGGAAGAGACCCAGTACTTC

clone size: NA
D gene: NA
J gene: TRBJ2-1
V gene: TRBV30
CDR3 protein: CAWSWGAQDEQFF
CDR3 DNA: TGTGCCTGGAGTTGGGGGGCCCAGGATGAGCAGTTCTTC

clone size: NA
D gene: NA
J gene: TRBJ1-4
V gene: TRBV11-2
CDR3 protein: CASSQDSSDEKLFF
CDR3 DNA: TGTGCCAGCAGTCAAGACAGTTCTGATGAAAAACTGTTTTTT

clone size: NA
D gene: NA
J gene: TRBJ2-3
V gene: TRBV6-5
CDR3 protein: CASTGLADTQYF
CDR3 DNA: TGTGCCAGCACTGGCCTAGCGGATACGCAGTATTTT

clone size: once
D gene: TRBD2
J gene: TRBJ2-7
V gene: TRBV28
CDR3 protein: CASSLPTSGGPRLEQYF
CDR3 DNA: TGTGCCAGCAGTCTCCCGACTAGCGGGGGGCCCCGTCTCGAGCAGTACTTC

clone size: once
D gene: TRBD1
J gene: TRBJ2-7
V gene: TRBV29-1
CDR3 protein: CSVVDRGPNEQYF
CDR3 DNA: TGCAGCGTTGTAGACAGGGGGCCCAACGAGCAGTACTTC

clone size: NA
D gene: NA
J gene: TRBJ2-1
V gene: TRBV7-2
CDR3 protein: CASTKYPLPRTAGNEQFF
CDR3 DNA: TGTGCCAGCACCAAGTACCCACTACCCCGTACTGCTGGCAATGAGCAGTTCTTC

clone size: once
D gene: NA
J gene: TRBJ1-1
V gene: TRBV7-6
CDR3 protein: CASSPPNQPYTEAFF
CDR3 DNA: TGTGCCAGCAGCCCACCGAACCAGCCGTACACTGAAGCTTTCTTT

clone size: NA
D gene: NA
J gene: TRBJ1-3
V gene: TRBV2
CDR3 protein: CASSEGGFSGNTIYF
CDR3 DNA: TGTGCCAGCAGTGAAGGGGGGTTCTCTGGAAACACCATATATTTT

clone size: NA
D gene: NA
J gene: TRBJ2-3
V gene: TRBV7-6
CDR3 protein: CASSSSVGPSTDTQYF
CDR3 DNA: TGTGCCAGCAGCTCGTCCGTTGGGCCTAGCACAGATACGCAGTATTTT

clone size: once
D gene: TRBD1
J gene: TRBJ2-4
V gene: TRBV28
CDR3 protein: CASSFGTVIAKNIQYF
CDR3 DNA: TGTGCCAGCAGTTTTGGGACAGTAATAGCCAAAAACATTCAGTACTTC

clone size: NA
D gene: NA
J gene: TRBJ1-5
V gene: TRBV7-9
CDR3 protein: CASSVGGFQPQHF
CDR3 DNA: TGTGCCAGCAGCGTAGGGGGGTTTCAGCCCCAGCATTTT

clone size: NA
D gene: TRBD2
J gene: TRBJ2-1
V gene: TRBV18
CDR3 protein: CASSPKILAGVPFPPNNEQFF
CDR3 DNA: TGTGCCAGCTCACCAAAAATTCTAGCGGGAGTCCCGTTTCCACCCAACAATGAGCAGTTCTTC